This T cell receptor (beta chain) was captured by sequencing in a study of blood T cell repertoires in COVID-19 (dated by TCRdb to the early 2020s). Regarding the research as a whole: Samples covering the acute and convalescent phases of COVID-19 were provided by collaborators in the United States, Italy and Spain. Subjects who had been exposed to COVID-19, were actively infected with it, or had recovered from it provided the deeply sampled blood TCRbeta repertoires that made up the dataset. Nearly every sample came with metadata listing a de-identified subject ID, COVID-19 status, age in years and sex. The repertoires were released in a freely available public database intended as a resource for research on the immune response to SARS-CoV-2. HLA class I and class II types, where available, came from metadata supplied by the sample provider rather than from assay-based typing. Samples were obtained from the ongoing ImmuneRACE study (first 160 participants) and from over a thousand subjects provided by 6 global collaborators. The prospective study material was composed of cDNA or gDNA derived from T cells, B-cell-depleted T cells, or PBMCs.

TCRbeta CDR3 regions were amplified from genomic DNA by means of the immunoSEQ Assay, a bias-controlled multiplex PCR. The study's own analysis went as follows. The number of nucleated cells in each sample was estimated by amplification of reference gene primers within the assay. Sequence reads were collapsed and filtered to measure the absolute abundance of every unique TCRbeta CDR3 rearrangement. For each sample, productive Simpson clonality was calculated as the square root of Simpson's diversity index over productive rearrangements. TCRdb mirrors the immuneACCESS table, restricted to in-frame sequences. Some clones are absent from its copies; in checked studies, under half trace to an unresolved V gene, and the reason for the others is unknown. V, J and clone size are those of that table, while D and trimming were read from the DNA. The sample table shows some 200,000 clones, and 86% are seen once. The leading ten clones occupy approximately 11% of the sample.

One collaborating source in Seattle enrolled patients while the patients were actively infected and followed the patients over time throughout the course of disease. Collaborating institutions collected whole blood in K2EDTA tubes following their own protocols. For TCRbeta analysis, collaborators shipped samples as frozen whole blood, isolated PBMCs, or DNA extracted from either of those sample types. This clone has only a few counts. Its specific antigen is unknown. No quality values exist for individual bases; no much larger clone is one base distant. Findings and caveats that apply to the study as a whole: How much clinical and demographic metadata was included differed by source and by participant, and the metadata was provided uncurated.

Per the germline V gene (reference sequence), WNHNN is the CDR1 and SYGVQD is the CDR2. Trimming leaves V shorter by 6 bases and J shorter by 3 bases, with the junction holding 2 bases beyond the gene matches. Counted from cysteine to phenylalanine, this CDR3 has 14 amino acids. Only the CDR3 part of the read is kept: 42 bases, read in frame from the first base. The rearranged chain carries TRBV10-1 and TRBJ2-2, with 9 bases aligning to TRBD2. This clonotype originated in a woman aged 55-70 years with COVID-19, enrolled during active disease. The sample comprised peripheral blood. The CDR3 in this case is CASREREDTGELFF. At the DNA level, the sequence is TGCGCCAGCAGGGAGCGGGAGGACACCGGGGAGCTGTTTTTT.